The next 3 T cell receptor beta chains were all read from a single sample in a study of cytomegalovirus exposure and HLA in healthy donors. Sequencing was performed with immunoSEQ multiplex PCR; in TCRdb, only in-frame clones are kept and a portion is missing. The sample consists of about 200,000 clones, more than 75% of them appearing once. The sequenced sample consisted of PBMCs. The receptors originated from a woman aged 18-30 years in good health and CMV-seropositive.

This clone turned up a few times. The chain is built from TRBV9 and TRBJ2-2, with D uncertain. The CDR3 loop spans 15 amino acids. Per germline, CDR1 SGDLS and CDR2 YYNGEE. V was clipped by 4 bases and J by 4 bases, with 14 bases between them. CDR3 coding DNA: TGTGCCAGCAGCCTCCGCCGTACTGGCACCGGGGAGCTGTTTTTT. Its translation is CASSLRRTGTGELFF.

V gene TRBV29-1 combines with J gene TRBJ1-2; TRBD1 agrees at 9 bases. The V and J ends lost 6 bases and 1 base, in that order; junction bases with no gene match: 3. Germline CDR1 SQVTM, CDR2 ANQGSEA. CDR3 length: 13 amino acids. This CDR3 is CSVPTGGNYGYTF. The CDR3 region has the DNA TGCAGCGTCCCGACAGGGGGTAACTATGGCTACACCTTC. The variable domain in full, with the rest retrieved from reference TRBV29-1 and TRBJ1-2, is SAVISQKPSRDICQRGTSLTIQCQVDSQVTMMFWYRQQPGQSLTLIATANQGSEATYESGFVIDKFPISRPNLTFSTLTVSNMSPEDSSIYLCSVPTGGNYGYTFGSGTRLTVV.

This chain links TRBV11-2 with TRBJ1-2; possibly TRBD1 for D (6 bases). Germline V gene data show CDR1 as SGHAT and CDR2 as FQNNGV. With 6 bases removed from V and 6 bases from J, the gap between germline ends came to 20 bases. The CDR3 runs 15 residues. For the CDR3, the DNA is TGTGCCAGCAGTCCCCAGGGGAATCCTTCCGATGGCTACACCTTC. It specifies CASSPQGNPSDGYTF.